This TCR beta chain was retrieved from a study of T-cell reconstitution after alpha-beta-depleted transplantation in children. The CDR3 sequence is 17 residues long. From germline, CDR1 is LNHNV and CDR2 YYDKDF (reference sequence). The V segment lost 3 bases and the J segment 3 bases; nucleotides outside the gene matches: 8. This clonotype was recorded a few times. Preparing the TCRbeta library involved the use of unique molecular identifiers. In TCRdb, the PCR reads were re-called with MiXCR into one record per CDR3 protein. The sample records about 500,000 distinct CDR3 sequences, 30% to 35% being singletons.

The receptor comes from a human donor who donated a stem cell graft to a child with aplastic anemia. The J gene is TRBJ2-3, the V gene TRBV15; 11 positions agree with TRBD2. This specimen was PBMCs from the stem cell graft donor, taken from the stem cell graft. CDR3 protein: CATSSALAGGPTDTQYF. CDR3 bases: TGTGCCACCAGCAGTGCCTTAGCGGGAGGGCCGACAGATACGCAGTATTTT.